The clone carrying this TCR beta chain was detected only a few times. Its antigen is as yet unknown. This specimen belongs to a study of cytomegalovirus exposure and HLA in healthy donors. The study, taken as a whole, reports: On later analysis, the bulk of CMV-associated TCR beta chains appeared to be HLA-restricted. As was reported, the classifier diagnosed cytomegalovirus status with high specificity and sensitivity. Sequencing likely caused a cluster of highly shared sequence variants.

This CDR3 is built from 13 residues. CDR1 is GTSNPN and CDR2 is SVGIG in the germline V gene (reference sequence). With 2 bases clipped from V and 12 bases from J, the junction kept 9 bases outside the gene matches. The PCR had 60 Vbeta and 13 Jbeta primers. TCRdb keeps only in-frame clones here, not all; method: immunoSEQ multiplex PCR. The repertoire holds 90,000 to 150,000 clones, 15% seen once, with roughly 2% in the top ten. The chain recombines TRBV30 with TRBJ1-1, with 10 bases fitting TRBD1. The receptor was isolated from a woman aged 18-29 years in good health and CMV-seronegative. Material: PBMCs. CDR3 in amino acids: CAWSTSGTGVSFF. CDR3 bases: TGTGCCTGGAGTACCTCCGGGACAGGGGTTTCTTTCTTT. The full variable domain, its missing parts supplied by reference TRBV30 and TRBJ1-1, is SQTIHQWPATLVQPVGSPLSLECTVEGTSNPNLYWYRQAAGRGLQLLFYSVGIGQISSEVPQNLSASRPQDRQFILSSKKLLLSDSGFYLCAWSTSGTGVSFFGQGTRLTVV.